The present entry profiles one TCR beta chain with its context. With 6 bases removed from V and 11 bases from J, the gap between germline ends came to 13 bases. This CDR3 is built from 10 residues. From germline, CDR1 is DFQATT and CDR2 SNEGSKA (reference sequence). This sample was included in a study of vaccination and CD4 T cells after COVID-19. Turning to the study itself: At days 161 to 241 and at day 14 post-vaccination, three convalescent patients were sampled.

Time point denoted: late sampling 161 to 241 days after vaccination in three convalescent patients. From the PCR reads, TCRdb called clonotypes with MiXCR, one entry per CDR3 protein. The table lists 25,000 to 30,000 distinct CDR3 sequences, roughly 51% of them singletons. Sequenced material: CD4+ T cells from blood, taken about 7 months after SARS-CoV-2 vaccination. This chain joins TRBV20-1 and TRBJ1-1, with D possibly TRBD1 on 6 matching bases. This clonotype was obtained from a human donor who had recovered from COVID-19. The CDR3 spells CSANRALAFF. As DNA, the CDR3 is TGCAGTGCGAACAGGGCTCTGGCTTTCTTT.